This entry features one T cell receptor (beta chain) sequence. Expressed TCRB transcripts got sequenced, as all isolated RNA was reverse transcribed. Sequenced naive, central memory and regulatory T cell samples produced an average of about 3.9 million reads. Method: immunoSEQ multiplex PCR; TCRdb's copy keeps in-frame clones and lacks some. The profile shows 160,000 or so clones, less than 9.5% of them singletons. V was cut by 2 bases and J by 6 bases, with 14 bases left in between. The germline V gene has CDR1 SGHDT and CDR2 YYEEEE. The CDR3 runs 15 residues. This sample is drawn from a study of beta chain features in type 1 diabetes. Study information: All of the samples together had over 90 million sorted cells examined.

This receptor was obtained from a woman between 18 and 29 years old in good health. The chain couples TRBV5-6 to TRBJ2-2, with D possibly being TRBD2 (5 bases). The sample taken for sequencing was central memory CD4+ T cells from blood. The CDR3 sequence is CASSFFGSGAGELFF. The CDR3 nucleotides are TGTGCCAGCAGCTTTTTTGGTTCCGGGGCCGGGGAGCTGTTTTTT.